These T cell receptor beta chains were read from a single sample in a study of OX40 agonist ivuxolimab in advanced cancers. The assay was immunoSEQ multiplex PCR, and TCRdb's table has in-frame clones only and misses some. The sample includes over 50,000 clones, just under 90% seen only once; the top ten take more than 1.5%. The input for sequencing was CD4+ or CD8+ T cells sorted from blood, taken in a trial of the OX40 agonist ivuxolimab. The receptor source for this set is an adult with an advanced solid tumor such as melanoma, head and neck, liver or kidney cancer. CDR3s include the opening cysteine and the closing phenylalanine or tryptophan. D genes are given only for firm matches. Not every row has a clone size; where given, it reads once, few, many or a size class.

TGTGCCAGCAGACGGACAGGGGGCGCGGAAGCTGGAAACACCATATATTTT CASRRTGGAEAGNTIYF TRBJ1-3 TRBV28 - 17 TRBD1
TGCGCCAGCAGCTTGGATGGCCGTGCTAGCACAGATACGCAGTATTTT CASSLDGRASTDTQYF TRBJ2-3 TRBV5-1 - 16 -
TGTGCCAGCAGCCTAGGAGCGGGCCTCAATCAGCCCCAGCATTTT CASSLGAGLNQPQHF TRBJ1-5 TRBV14 - 15 -
TGTGCCATCAGTACTAGCGTTATCACCGGGGAGCTGTTTTTT CAISTSVITGELFF TRBJ2-2 TRBV10-3 - 14 TRBD2
TGCGCCAGCAGCGTACCGGGACTCGGCCGAGGACTATCCGTCGATGAGCAGTTCTTC CASSVPGLGRGLSVDEQFF TRBJ2-1 TRBV10-1 - 19 -
TGTGCCAGCAGTTACCCATTGGGCTCCGAGCAGTACTTC CASSYPLGSEQYF TRBJ2-7 TRBV6-5 once 13 -
TGTGCCAGCAGCTCCCCGTCGGGGGGGAACGACAATGAGCAGTTCTTC CASSSPSGGNDNEQFF TRBJ2-1 TRBV7-9 - 16 TRBD2
TGTGCCAGCAGCTTGGACACCATTCCCGAAAAACTGTTTTTT CASSLDTIPEKLFF TRBJ1-4 TRBV5-6 - 14 -
TGTGCCAGCAGCTTTCAGAGCGGGAGCAATGAGCAGTTCTTC CASSFQSGSNEQFF TRBJ2-1 TRBV7-3 - 14 TRBD2
TGTGCCTGGTTGGGGGTAATAGGTACCGGGGAGCTGTTTTTT CAWLGVIGTGELFF TRBJ2-2 TRBV30 - 14 -
TGCGCCAGCAGCTCGGGACAGGCGAACACTGAAGCTTTCTTT CASSSGQANTEAFF TRBJ1-1 TRBV5-1 - 14 TRBD1
TGTGCCAGCAGTTACTCGATCCAGTTAGCCAAAAACATTCAGTACTTC CASSYSIQLAKNIQYF TRBJ2-4 TRBV6-5 - 16 -
TGTGCCAGCAGCTTCTGGAACGAGCAGTACTTC CASSFWNEQYF TRBJ2-7 TRBV7-2 - 11 -
TGTGCCAGTAGTAGAACCGGGACCCAGGGAGCTTTCTTT CASSRTGTQGAFF TRBJ1-1 TRBV19 - 13 -
TGTGCCATCAGCGCGACCGGGGAGGGGTATGGCTACACCTTC CAISATGEGYGYTF TRBJ1-2 TRBV10-3 - 14 -
TGCGCCAGCAGCTTCTTTGGACAGGGAGGCACCGGGGAGCTGTTTTTT CASSFFGQGGTGELFF TRBJ2-2 TRBV5-1 - 16 TRBD1
TGTGCCAGCAGCCTAATGGCGGGGACAGGGGGCGGGGAGACCCAGTACTTC CASSLMAGTGGGETQYF TRBJ2-5 TRBV7-8 - 17 TRBD1
TGCGCCAGCCTTCGTAACAGGGAATCCTACAATGAGCAGTTCTTC CASLRNRESYNEQFF TRBJ2-1 TRBV10-1 once 15 -
TGTGCCAGCAGCCCCAGGGGGGGGGCGAACCACGAGCAGTACTTC CASSPRGGANHEQYF TRBJ2-7 TRBV7-9 - 15 -
TGTGCCAGCAGTGACTCCCTAAAAGAGACCCAGTACTTC CASSDSLKETQYF TRBJ2-5 TRBV28 - 13 -
TGCGCCAGCAATGGGGAACAGACGAACACCGGGGAGCTGTTTTTT CASNGEQTNTGELFF TRBJ2-2 TRBV5-1 - 15 -
TGCAGTGCTCTAACAGAGGCTGAAGCTTTCTTT CSALTEAEAFF TRBJ1-1 TRBV20-1 - 11 -
TGTGCCAGCAGTTCTGACAGGGGCTCCTACGAGCAGTACTTC CASSSDRGSYEQYF TRBJ2-7 TRBV6-5 - 14 TRBD1
TGCGCCAGCAGCCAAGACAACTTTTGGACCTTCGGTGAGCAGTTCTTC CASSQDNFWTFGEQFF TRBJ2-1 TRBV4-1 - 16 -
TGTGCCAGCGAGCCGGCAATGAACACTGAAGCTTTCTTT CASEPAMNTEAFF TRBJ1-1 TRBV2 - 13 -
TGCGCCAGCAGCTCTTGGCAGGGGGCAATGGCTGAAGCTTTCTTT CASSSWQGAMAEAFF TRBJ1-1 TRBV5-1 - 15 TRBD1
TGTGCCAGCAGCTTAGGGCGGGGACTTAGGAACACCGGGGAGCTGTTTTTT CASSLGRGLRNTGELFF TRBJ2-2 TRBV7-9 - 17 -
TGTGCCAGTACCGATCCACCGGGACGGCGCAACACCGGGGAGCTGTTTTTT CASTDPPGRRNTGELFF TRBJ2-2 TRBV19 - 17 -
TGTGCCAGCAGTGAAATGGGGACAGGGCGTGAAAAACTGTTTTTT CASSEMGTGREKLFF TRBJ1-4 TRBV6-1 - 15 TRBD1
TGTGCCAGCAGCTTTACTAGGTCAGAGACCCAGTACTTC CASSFTRSETQYF TRBJ2-5 TRBV7-2 - 13 -
TGTGCCAGCAGTCTACCCCCGGCGGGCTATAATGAAAAACTGTTTTTT CASSLPPAGYNEKLFF TRBJ1-4 TRBV28 - 16 -
TGTGCCAGCAGTTATTATGGGCAGGGTGGCACAGATACGCAGTATTTT CASSYYGQGGTDTQYF TRBJ2-3 TRBV6-5 - 16 -
TGCAGTGCTTATCCCCAAGAGACCCAGTACTTC CSAYPQETQYF TRBJ2-5 TRBV20-1 once 11 -
TGTGCCAGCAGCCCCCGGGAAAGAGGCCCCTACACCTTC CASSPRERGPYTF TRBJ1-2 TRBV13 - 13 -
TGTGCCAGCAGTTATCTCCCCCAGGGAAACACTGAAGCTTTCTTT CASSYLPQGNTEAFF TRBJ1-1 TRBV6-5 - 15 -
TGTGCCAGCAGCTCCGACAGAAACAATGAGCAGTTCTTC CASSSDRNNEQFF TRBJ2-1 TRBV7-2 - 13 -
TGTGCCAGCAGTTACATTGGGGGACAGCCCCAGCATTTT CASSYIGGQPQHF TRBJ1-5 TRBV6-5 - 13 -
TGTGCCAGTACCCCCCCCGGGGGACGGACTAATGAAAAACTGTTTTTT CASTPPGGRTNEKLFF TRBJ1-4 TRBV19 - 16 -
TGCGCCAGCAGCTTGGAAATGCGGCAGGGGAACACCGGGGAGCTGTTTTTT CASSLEMRQGNTGELFF TRBJ2-2 TRBV5-1 - 17 -
TGTGCCAGCAGCAGACAGGGGGGTTGGCCCCAGCATTTT CASSRQGGWPQHF TRBJ1-5 TRBV6-5 - 13 TRBD1
TGCGCCAGCGGCAAAGGACAGGGAGGTGATGGAAACACCATATATTTT CASGKGQGGDGNTIYF TRBJ1-3 TRBV5-1 - 16 TRBD1
TGTGCCAGCAGCCAGGGTTATGGCTACACCTTC CASSQGYGYTF TRBJ1-2 TRBV11-1 - 11 -
TGCAGCGCCAGAACGGGGGCCGGGACAGATACGCAGTATTTT CSARTGAGTDTQYF TRBJ2-3 TRBV29-1 once 14 -
TGTGCCAGCAGCTTGGAAGGGGGATTGAACACTGAAGCTTTCTTT CASSLEGGLNTEAFF TRBJ1-1 TRBV5-4 - 15 -
TGTGCCAGCAGCCAAGGAAGGATTAGTGGCAGATCCTACAATGAGCAGTTCTTC CASSQGRISGRSYNEQFF TRBJ2-1 TRBV14 - 18 -
TGTGCCAGCAGCTTAATGGAGGGCTACTATGGCTACACCTTC CASSLMEGYYGYTF TRBJ1-2 TRBV7-9 - 14 -
TGTGCCAGCAGCTTGCGTAGCTCTGGAAACACCATATATTTT CASSLRSSGNTIYF TRBJ1-3 TRBV11-2 - 14 -
TGTGCCAGCAGCTTAGCGGGTAGCGAGGGTCAGCCCCAGCATTTT CASSLAGSEGQPQHF TRBJ1-5 TRBV7-8 - 15 -